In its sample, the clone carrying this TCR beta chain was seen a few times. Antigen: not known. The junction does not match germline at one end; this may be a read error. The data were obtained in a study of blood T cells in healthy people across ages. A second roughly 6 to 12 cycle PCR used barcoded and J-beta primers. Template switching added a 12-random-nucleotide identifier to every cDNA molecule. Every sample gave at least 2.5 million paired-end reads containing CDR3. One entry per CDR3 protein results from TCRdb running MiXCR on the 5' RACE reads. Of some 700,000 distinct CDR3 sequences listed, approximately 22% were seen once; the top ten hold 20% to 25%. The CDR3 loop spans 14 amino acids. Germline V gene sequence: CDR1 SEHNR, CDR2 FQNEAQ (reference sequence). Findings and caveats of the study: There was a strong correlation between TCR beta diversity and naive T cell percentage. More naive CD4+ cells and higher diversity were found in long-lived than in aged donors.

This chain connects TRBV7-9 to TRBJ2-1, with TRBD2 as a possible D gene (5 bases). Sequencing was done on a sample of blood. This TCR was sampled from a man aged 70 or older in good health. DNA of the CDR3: TGTGCCAGCAGCTCCGGGGTTGGATACAATGGGCAGTTCTTC. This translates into CASSSGVGYNGQFF.